The sequence of this T cell receptor beta chain was determined in a study of cytomegalovirus exposure and HLA in healthy donors. Across the study: Out of 300 to 500 genotyped donors, 81% belonged to the Caucasian-associated ancestry cluster.

This CDR3 is 14 amino acids long. PCR employed 60 Vbeta and 13 Jbeta primers. Method: immunoSEQ multiplex PCR; TCRdb's copy keeps in-frame clones and lacks some. The sample holds tens of thousands of clones, just under 75% seen once. The chain carries TRBV21-1 and TRBJ1-2. TRBV21-1 is a known pseudogene. The clonotype was recovered from a man in his sixties in good health and CMV-seronegative. Specimen: PBMCs. For the CDR3, the DNA is TGTGCCAGCAGCATAAGGAGAGCTAACTATGGCTACACCTTC. The encoded protein is CASSIRRANYGYTF.